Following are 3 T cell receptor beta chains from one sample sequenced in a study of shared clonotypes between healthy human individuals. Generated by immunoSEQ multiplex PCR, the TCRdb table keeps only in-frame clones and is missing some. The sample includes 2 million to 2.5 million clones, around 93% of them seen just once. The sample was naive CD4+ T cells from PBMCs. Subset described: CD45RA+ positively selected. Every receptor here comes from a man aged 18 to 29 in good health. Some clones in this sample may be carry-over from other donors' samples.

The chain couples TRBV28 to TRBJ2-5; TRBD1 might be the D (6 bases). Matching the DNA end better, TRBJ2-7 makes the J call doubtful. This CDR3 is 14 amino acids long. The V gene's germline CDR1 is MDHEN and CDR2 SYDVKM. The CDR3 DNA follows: TGTGCCAGCACCGTAAGGGCAGGGGAACACGAGCAGTACTTC. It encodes CASTVRAGEHEQYF.

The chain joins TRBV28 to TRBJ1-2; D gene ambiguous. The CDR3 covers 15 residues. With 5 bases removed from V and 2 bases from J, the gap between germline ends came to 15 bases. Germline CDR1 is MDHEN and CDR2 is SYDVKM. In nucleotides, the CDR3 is TGTGCCAGCAGTACTATCGGGGAGGGCAACTATGGCTACACCTTC. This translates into CASSTIGEGNYGYTF.

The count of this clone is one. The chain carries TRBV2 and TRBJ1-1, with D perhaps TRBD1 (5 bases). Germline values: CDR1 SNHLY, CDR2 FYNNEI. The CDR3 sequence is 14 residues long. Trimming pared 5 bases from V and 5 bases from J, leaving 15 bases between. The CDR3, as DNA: TGTGCCAGCAGTTCAAGGGGCGCGAGAACTGAAGCTTTCTTT. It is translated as CASSSRGARTEAFF.